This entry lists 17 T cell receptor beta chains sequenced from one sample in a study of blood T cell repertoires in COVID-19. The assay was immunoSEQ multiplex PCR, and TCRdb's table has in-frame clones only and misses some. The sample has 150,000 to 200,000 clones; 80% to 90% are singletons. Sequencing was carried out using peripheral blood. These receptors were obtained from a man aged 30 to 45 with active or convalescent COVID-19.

CDR3 DNA sequence: TGTGCCAGCAGCCCCTCCTTGTTTCGGAATCAGCCCCAGCATTTT. Its protein is CASSPSLFRNQPQHF. The chain uses TRBV7-6 and TRBJ1-5, with D uncertain. The CDR3 is 15 residues long. V was trimmed by 5 bases and J by 4 bases, leaving 15 bases between them. The germline gives CDR1 SGHVS, CDR2 FNYEAQ.

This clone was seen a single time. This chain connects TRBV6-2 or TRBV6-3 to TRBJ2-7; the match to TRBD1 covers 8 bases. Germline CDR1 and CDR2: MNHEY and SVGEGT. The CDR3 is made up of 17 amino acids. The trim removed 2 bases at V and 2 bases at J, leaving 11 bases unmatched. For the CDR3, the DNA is TGTGCCAGCAGTTACCTCCCTAGGGGACAGGCGGCCTACGAGCAGTACTTC. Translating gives CASSYLPRGQAAYEQYF.

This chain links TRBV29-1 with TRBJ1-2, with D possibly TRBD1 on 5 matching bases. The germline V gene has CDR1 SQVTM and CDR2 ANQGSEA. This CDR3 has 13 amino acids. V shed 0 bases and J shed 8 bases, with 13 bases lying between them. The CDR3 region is CSVEEGGARGYTF. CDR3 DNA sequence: TGCAGCGTTGAAGAAGGCGGGGCTAGGGGCTACACCTTC.

DNA of the CDR3: TGTGCCAGCAGTCCCGGCGGGGGCTACACCTTC. It yields the protein CASSPGGGYTF. This chain joins TRBV12-3 or TRBV12-4 and TRBJ1-2; no clear D gene. The ends were cut back, 5 bases at V and 8 bases at J, with 9 bases in the middle. The CDR3 sequence is 11 residues long.

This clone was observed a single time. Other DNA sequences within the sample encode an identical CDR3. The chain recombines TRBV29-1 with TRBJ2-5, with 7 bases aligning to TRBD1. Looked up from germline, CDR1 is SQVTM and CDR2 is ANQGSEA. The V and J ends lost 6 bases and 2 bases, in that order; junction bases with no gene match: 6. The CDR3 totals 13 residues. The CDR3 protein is CSVDWDSQETQYF. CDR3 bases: TGCAGCGTGGACTGGGACAGTCAAGAGACCCAGTACTTC.

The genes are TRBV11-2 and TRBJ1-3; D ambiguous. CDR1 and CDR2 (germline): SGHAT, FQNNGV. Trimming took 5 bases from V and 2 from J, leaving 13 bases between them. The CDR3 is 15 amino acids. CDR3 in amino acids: CASSPERFTGNTIYF. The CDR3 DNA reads TGTGCCAGCAGCCCCGAGAGGTTTACTGGAAACACCATATATTTT.

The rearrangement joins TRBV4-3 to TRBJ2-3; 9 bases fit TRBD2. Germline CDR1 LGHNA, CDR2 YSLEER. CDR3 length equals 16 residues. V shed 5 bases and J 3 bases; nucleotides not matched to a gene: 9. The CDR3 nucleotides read TGCGCCAGCAGCGGACGGCTAGCGGGACGGACAGATACGCAGTATTTT. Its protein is CASSGRLAGRTDTQYF.

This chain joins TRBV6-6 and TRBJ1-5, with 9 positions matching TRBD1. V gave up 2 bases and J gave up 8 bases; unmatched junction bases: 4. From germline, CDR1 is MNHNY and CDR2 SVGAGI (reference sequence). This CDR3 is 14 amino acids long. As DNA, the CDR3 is TGTGCCAGCAGTTACGACAGGGGGGGGGAGCCCCAGCATTTT. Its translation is CASSYDRGGEPQHF.

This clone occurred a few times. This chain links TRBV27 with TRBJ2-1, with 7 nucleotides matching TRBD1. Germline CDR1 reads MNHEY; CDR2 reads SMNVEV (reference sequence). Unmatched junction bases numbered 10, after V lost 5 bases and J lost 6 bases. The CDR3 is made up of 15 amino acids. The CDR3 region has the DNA TGTGCCAGCAGTGCCCAGGGGGACAGAGCCAATGAGCAGTTCTTC. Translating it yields CASSAQGDRANEQFF.

The CDR3 loop is CASSARDRDYGYTF. The CDR3, as DNA: TGTGCCAGCAGCGCGAGGGACAGGGACTATGGCTACACCTTC. The chain links TRBV2 to TRBJ1-2, with 9 bases aligning to TRBD1. Germline lookup yields CDR1 SNHLY and CDR2 FYNNEI. After removal of 6 bases from V and 3 bases from J, the junction contained 5 bases not matched to a gene. The CDR3 is made up of 14 amino acids.

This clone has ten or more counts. CDR3 DNA: TGTGCCAGCAAGGCAGGGGTTGGCGGGGAGCTGTTTTTT. It translates to CASKAGVGGELFF. V gene TRBV25-1 combines with J gene TRBJ2-2; D perhaps matches TRBD1 (6 bases). The CDR3 consists of 13 residues. The germline V gene has CDR1 MGHDK and CDR2 SYGVNS. Trimming pared 7 bases from V and 7 bases from J, leaving 13 bases between.

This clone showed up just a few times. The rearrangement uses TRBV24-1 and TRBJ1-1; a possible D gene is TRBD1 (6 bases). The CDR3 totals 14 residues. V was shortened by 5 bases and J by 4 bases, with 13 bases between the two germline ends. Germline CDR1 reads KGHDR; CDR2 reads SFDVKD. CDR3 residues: CATSGAGESTEAFF. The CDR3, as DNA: TGTGCCACCAGTGGGGCAGGGGAAAGCACTGAAGCTTTCTTT.

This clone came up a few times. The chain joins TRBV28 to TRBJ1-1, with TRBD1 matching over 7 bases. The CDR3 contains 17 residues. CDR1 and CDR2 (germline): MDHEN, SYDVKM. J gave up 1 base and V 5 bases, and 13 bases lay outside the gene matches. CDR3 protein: CASSPPGGTATNTEAFF. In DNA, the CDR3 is TGTGCCAGCAGTCCTCCGGGGGGGACAGCTACGAACACTGAAGCTTTCTTT. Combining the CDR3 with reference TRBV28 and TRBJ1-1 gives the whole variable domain DVKVTQSSRYLVKRTGEKVFLECVQDMDHENMFWYRQDPGLGLRLIYFSYDVKMKEKGDIPEGYSVSREKKERFSLILESASTNQTSMYLCASSPPGGTATNTEAFFGQGTRLTVV.

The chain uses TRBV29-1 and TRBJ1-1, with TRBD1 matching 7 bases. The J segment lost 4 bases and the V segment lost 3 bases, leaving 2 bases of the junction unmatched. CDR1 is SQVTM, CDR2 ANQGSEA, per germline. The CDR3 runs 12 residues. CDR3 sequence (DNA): TGCAGCGTTGACGCAGGGGGCACTGAAGCTTTCTTT. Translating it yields CSVDAGGTEAFF. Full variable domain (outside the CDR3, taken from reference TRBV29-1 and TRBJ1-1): SAVISQKPSRDICQRGTSLTIQCQVDSQVTMMFWYRQQPGQSLTLIATANQGSEATYESGFVIDKFPISRPNLTFSTLTVSNMSPEDSSIYLCSVDAGGTEAFFGQGTRLTVV.

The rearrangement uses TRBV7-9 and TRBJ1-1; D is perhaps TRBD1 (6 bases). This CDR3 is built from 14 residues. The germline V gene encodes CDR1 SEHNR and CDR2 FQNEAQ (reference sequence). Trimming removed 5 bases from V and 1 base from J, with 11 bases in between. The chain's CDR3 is CASSTRQENTEAFF. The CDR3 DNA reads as TGTGCCAGCAGCACAAGACAGGAGAACACTGAAGCTTTCTTT.

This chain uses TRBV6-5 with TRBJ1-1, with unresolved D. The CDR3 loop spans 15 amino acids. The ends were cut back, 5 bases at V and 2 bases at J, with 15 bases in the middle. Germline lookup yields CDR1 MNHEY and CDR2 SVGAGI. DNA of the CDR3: TGTGCCAGCAGTCCCCCGAGGGATCTCAACACTGAAGCTTTCTTT. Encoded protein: CASSPPRDLNTEAFF.

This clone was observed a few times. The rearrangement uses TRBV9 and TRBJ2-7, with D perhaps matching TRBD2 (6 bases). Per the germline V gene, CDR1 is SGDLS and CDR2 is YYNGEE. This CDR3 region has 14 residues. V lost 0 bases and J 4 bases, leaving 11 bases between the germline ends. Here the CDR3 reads CASSVGGGVYEQYF. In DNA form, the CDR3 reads TGTGCCAGCAGCGTAGGGGGAGGTGTGTACGAGCAGTACTTC.